This T cell receptor beta chain appears in the sequencing data of a study of blood T cell repertoires in COVID-19. At the level of the study: Spain, Italy and the United States supplied samples that represented acute and convalescent COVID-19.

In the original workflow: Amplification of reference gene primers was used by the study to estimate nucleated cell counts. Sequencing used immunoSEQ multiplex PCR; TCRdb keeps in-frame clones, though not all of them. Clone size and the V and J calls come from that table; the DNA yielded D and trimming. The sample carries approximately 470,000 clones, about nine tenths recorded once. This study enrolled people aged about 18 to 95 from about 24 US geographic areas. The study counted Cohort 3 donors as recovered given two negative PCRs, clearance, or symptom resolution. The ends were cut back, 2 bases at V and 7 bases at J, with 5 bases in the middle. The CDR3 consists of 12 residues. Germline-derived CDR1 and CDR2 are SEHNR and FQNEAQ (reference sequence).

The material sequenced was PBMCs or T cells enriched from blood (not recorded which). The chain couples TRBV7-9 to TRBJ1-4; no clear D. The receptor's source is a young woman who had recovered from COVID-19. The CDR3 reads CASSLYSEKLFF. The DNA of the CDR3 is TGTGCCAGCAGCTTATATTCTGAAAAACTGTTTTTT.